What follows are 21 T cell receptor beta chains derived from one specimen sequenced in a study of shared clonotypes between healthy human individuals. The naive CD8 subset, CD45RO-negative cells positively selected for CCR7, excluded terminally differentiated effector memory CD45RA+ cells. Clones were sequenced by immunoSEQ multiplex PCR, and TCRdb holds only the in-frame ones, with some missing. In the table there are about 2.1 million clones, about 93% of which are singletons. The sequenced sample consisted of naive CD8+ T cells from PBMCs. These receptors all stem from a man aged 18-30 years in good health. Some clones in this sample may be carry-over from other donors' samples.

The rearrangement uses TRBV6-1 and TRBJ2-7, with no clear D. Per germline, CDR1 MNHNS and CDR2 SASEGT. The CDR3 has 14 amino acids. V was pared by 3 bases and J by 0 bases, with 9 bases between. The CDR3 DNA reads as TGTGCCAGCAGTGACTTCGGCAGCTCCTACGAGCAGTACTTC. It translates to CASSDFGSSYEQYF.

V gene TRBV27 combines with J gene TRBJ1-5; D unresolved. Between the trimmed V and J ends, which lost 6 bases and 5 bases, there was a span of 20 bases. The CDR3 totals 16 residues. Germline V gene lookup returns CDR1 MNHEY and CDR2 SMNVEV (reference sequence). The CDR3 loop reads CASSELGLRRDQPQHF. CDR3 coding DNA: TGTGCCAGCAGCGAGCTTGGACTTAGGCGGGATCAGCCCCAGCATTTT.

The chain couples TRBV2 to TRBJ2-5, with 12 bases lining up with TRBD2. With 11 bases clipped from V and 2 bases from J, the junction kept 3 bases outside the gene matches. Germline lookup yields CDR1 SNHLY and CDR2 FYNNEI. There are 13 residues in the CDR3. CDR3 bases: TGTGCCGGAGGACTAGCGGGACAAGAGACCCAGTACTTC. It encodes CAGGLAGQETQYF.

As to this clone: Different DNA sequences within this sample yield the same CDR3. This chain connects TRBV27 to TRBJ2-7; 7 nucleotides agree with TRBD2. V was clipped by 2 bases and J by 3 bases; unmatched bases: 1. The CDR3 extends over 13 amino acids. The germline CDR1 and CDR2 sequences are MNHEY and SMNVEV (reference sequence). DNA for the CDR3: TGTGCCAGCAGTTTAGGGACTAACTACGAGCAGTACTTC. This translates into CASSLGTNYEQYF.

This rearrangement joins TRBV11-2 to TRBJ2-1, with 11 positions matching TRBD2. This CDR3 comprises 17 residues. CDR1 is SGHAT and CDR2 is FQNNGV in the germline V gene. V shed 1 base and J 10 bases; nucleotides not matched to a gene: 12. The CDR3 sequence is CASSLVYRLAGGSEQFF. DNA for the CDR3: TGTGCCAGCAGCTTAGTATACCGGCTAGCGGGAGGCTCAGAGCAGTTCTTC.

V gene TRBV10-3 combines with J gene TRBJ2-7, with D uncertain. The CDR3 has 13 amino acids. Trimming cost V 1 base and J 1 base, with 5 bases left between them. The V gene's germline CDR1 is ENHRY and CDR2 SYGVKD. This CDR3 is CAISEFTSYEQYF. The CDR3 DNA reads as TGTGCCATCAGTGAGTTTACTTCCTACGAGCAGTACTTC.

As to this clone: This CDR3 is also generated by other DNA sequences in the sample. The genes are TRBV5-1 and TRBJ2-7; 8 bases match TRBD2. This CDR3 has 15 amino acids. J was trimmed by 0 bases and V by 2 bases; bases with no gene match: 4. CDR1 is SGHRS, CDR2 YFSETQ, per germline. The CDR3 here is CASSLTGGGSYEQYF. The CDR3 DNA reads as TGCGCCAGCAGCTTAACGGGAGGGGGCTCCTACGAGCAGTACTTC.

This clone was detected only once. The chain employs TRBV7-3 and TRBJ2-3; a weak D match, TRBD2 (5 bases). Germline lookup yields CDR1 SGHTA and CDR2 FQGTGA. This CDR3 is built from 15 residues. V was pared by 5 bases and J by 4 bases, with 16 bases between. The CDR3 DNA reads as TGTGCCAGCAGCCCCGTCGGGTGGCGGGCAGATACGCAGTATTTT. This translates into CASSPVGWRADTQYF. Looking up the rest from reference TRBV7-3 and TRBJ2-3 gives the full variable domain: GAGVSQTPSNKVTEKGKYVELRCDPISGHTALYWYRQSLGQGPEFLIYFQGTGAADDSGLPNDRFFAVRPEGSVSTLKIQRTERGDSAVYLCASSPVGWRADTQYFGPGTRLTVL.

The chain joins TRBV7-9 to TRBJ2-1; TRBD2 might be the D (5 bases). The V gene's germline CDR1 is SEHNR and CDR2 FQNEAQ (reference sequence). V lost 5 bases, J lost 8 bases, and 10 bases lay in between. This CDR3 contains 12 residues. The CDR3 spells CASSRAVDEQFF. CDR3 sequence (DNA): TGTGCCAGCAGCCGAGCGGTCGATGAGCAGTTCTTC.

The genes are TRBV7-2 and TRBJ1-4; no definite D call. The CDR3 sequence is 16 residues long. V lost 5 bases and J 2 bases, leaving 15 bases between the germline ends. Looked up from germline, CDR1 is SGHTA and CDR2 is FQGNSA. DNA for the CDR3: TGTGCCAGCAGCCCGACCCCACGCCCCACTAATGAAAAACTGTTTTTT. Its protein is CASSPTPRPTNEKLFF.

The CDR3 here is CASLGFTGELFF. CDR3 sequence (DNA): TGTGCCAGTCTGGGGTTCACCGGGGAGCTGTTTTTT. This chain links TRBV27 with TRBJ2-2; no clear D. This CDR3 contains 12 residues. CDR1 MNHEY and CDR2 SMNVEV come from the germline V gene (reference sequence). V was cut by 9 bases and J by 4 bases, with 9 bases left in between.

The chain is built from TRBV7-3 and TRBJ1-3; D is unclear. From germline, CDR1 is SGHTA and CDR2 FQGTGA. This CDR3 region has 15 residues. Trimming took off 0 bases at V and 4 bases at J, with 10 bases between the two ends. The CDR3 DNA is TGTGCCAGCAGCTTAACGCGGGGAGAGGGAAACACCATATATTTT. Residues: CASSLTRGEGNTIYF. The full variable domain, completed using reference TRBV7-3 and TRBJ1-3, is GAGVSQTPSNKVTEKGKYVELRCDPISGHTALYWYRQSLGQGPEFLIYFQGTGAADDSGLPNDRFFAVRPEGSVSTLKIQRTERGDSAVYLCASSLTRGEGNTIYFGEGSWLTVV.

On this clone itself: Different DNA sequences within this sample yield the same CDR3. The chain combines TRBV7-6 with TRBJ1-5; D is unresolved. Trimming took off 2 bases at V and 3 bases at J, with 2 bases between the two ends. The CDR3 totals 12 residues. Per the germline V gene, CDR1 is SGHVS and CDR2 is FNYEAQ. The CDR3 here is CASSLPNQPQHF. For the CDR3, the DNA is TGTGCCAGCAGCTTACCCAATCAGCCCCAGCATTTT.

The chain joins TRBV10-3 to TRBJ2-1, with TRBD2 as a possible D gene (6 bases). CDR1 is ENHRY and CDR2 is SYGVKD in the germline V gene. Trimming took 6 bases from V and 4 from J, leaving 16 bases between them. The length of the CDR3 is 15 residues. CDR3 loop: CAISEMGGKYNEQFF. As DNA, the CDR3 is TGTGCCATCAGCGAAATGGGCGGGAAATACAATGAGCAGTTCTTC.

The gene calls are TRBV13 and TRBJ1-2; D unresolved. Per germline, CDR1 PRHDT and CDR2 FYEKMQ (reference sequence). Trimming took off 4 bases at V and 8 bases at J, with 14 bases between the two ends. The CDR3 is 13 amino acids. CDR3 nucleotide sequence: TGTGCCAGCAGCTCGGAGAGGCATCGCGGCTACACCTTC. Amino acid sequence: CASSSERHRGYTF.

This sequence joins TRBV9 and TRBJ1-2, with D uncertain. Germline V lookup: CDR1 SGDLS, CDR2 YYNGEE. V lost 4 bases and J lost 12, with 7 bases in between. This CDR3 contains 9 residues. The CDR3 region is CASSPPHTF. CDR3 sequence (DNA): TGTGCCAGCAGCCCCCCCCACACCTTC. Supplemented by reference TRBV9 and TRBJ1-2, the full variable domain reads DSGVTQTPKHLITATGQRVTLRCSPRSGDLSVYWYQQSLDQGLQFLIQYYNGEERAKGNILERFSAQQFPDLHSELNLSSLELGDSALYFCASSPPHTFGSGTRLTVV.

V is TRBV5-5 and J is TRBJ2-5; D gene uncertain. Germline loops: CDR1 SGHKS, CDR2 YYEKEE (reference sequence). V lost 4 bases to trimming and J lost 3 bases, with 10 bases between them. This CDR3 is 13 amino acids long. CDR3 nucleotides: TGTGCCAGCAGCCACCGCCCCGAAGAGACCCAGTACTTC. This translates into CASSHRPEETQYF.

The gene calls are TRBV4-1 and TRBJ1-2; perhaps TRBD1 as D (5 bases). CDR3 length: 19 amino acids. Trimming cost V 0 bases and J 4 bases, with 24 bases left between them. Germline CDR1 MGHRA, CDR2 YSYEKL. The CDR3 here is CASSQDWGGSGLSSYGYTF. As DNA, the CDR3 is TGCGCCAGCAGCCAAGATTGGGGGGGTTCAGGGCTGAGTTCCTATGGCTACACCTTC.

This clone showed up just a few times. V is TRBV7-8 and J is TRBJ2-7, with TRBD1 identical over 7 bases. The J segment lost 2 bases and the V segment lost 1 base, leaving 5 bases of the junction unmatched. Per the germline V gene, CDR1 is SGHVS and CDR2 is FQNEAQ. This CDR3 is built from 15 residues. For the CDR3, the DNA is TGTGCCAGCAGCTTAGGGGTTGACAGGGCCTACGAGCAGTACTTC. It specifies CASSLGVDRAYEQYF.

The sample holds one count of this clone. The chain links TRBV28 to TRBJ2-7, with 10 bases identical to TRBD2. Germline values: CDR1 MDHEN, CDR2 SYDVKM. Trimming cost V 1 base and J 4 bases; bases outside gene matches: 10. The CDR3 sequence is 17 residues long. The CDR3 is CASSLSSGSIRSYEQYF. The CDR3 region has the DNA TGTGCCAGCAGTTTATCTAGCGGGAGTATTAGGAGTTACGAGCAGTACTTC.

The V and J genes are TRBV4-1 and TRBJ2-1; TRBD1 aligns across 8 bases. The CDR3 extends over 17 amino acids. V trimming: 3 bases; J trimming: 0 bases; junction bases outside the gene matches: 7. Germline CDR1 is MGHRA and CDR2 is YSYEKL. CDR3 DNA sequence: TGCGCCAGCAGCCAGGCGACAGGGGTGAGCTCCTACAATGAGCAGTTCTTC. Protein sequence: CASSQATGVSSYNEQFF.